The clone carrying this TCR beta chain appeared a few times. As the template, RNA transcripts were used to amplify TCR beta CDR3 regions. HTBI primers served in a first-round RT-PCR, which a second-round multiplex PCR followed. TCRdb processed the multiplex PCR reads anew with MiXCR; each CDR3 protein has one entry. Here the sample spans 650,000 to 900,000 distinct CDR3 sequences, 40% being singletons. The data were obtained in a study of Graves' ophthalmopathy and Graves' hyperthyroidism. Per the germline V gene, CDR1 is SQVTM and CDR2 is ANQGSEA. CDR3 size: 13 residues. Trimming pared 4 bases from V and 9 bases from J, leaving 19 bases between.

The sequence derives from an adult man with Graves' ophthalmopathy. The chain recombines TRBV29-1 with TRBJ2-7; perhaps TRBD2 as D (6 bases). The sequencing input was peripheral blood. The CDR3 DNA reads TGCAGCGTTGGACTAAGGTCGGGAGAAAGGCAGTACTTC. Translating gives CSVGLRSGERQYF.